This T cell receptor (beta chain) was captured in a study of blood T cell repertoires in COVID-19. Study overall: Both acute and convalescent COVID-19 samples were obtained from the United States, Italy and Spain.

Methods used by the authors: Reference gene primers were amplified, and this amplification served to estimate nucleated cell counts. Profiling relied on immunoSEQ multiplex PCR, and the TCRdb table lists in-frame clones only, not all of them. D and trimming come from the DNA, and the V and J calls and clone size come from that table. The data show 310,000 or so clones, with 80% to 90% seen just once and more than 9% held by the top ten. Germline lookup yields CDR1 MNHEY and CDR2 SMNVEV (reference sequence). Trimming cost V 2 bases and J 5 bases; bases outside gene matches: 7. The CDR3 spans 16 residues. Clinical histories supplied by participants themselves formed the basis of cohort assignment.

V usage is TRBV27 and J usage is TRBJ2-1, with 9 bases identical to TRBD1. The sequence was obtained from a woman between 18 and 30 years old who had recovered from COVID-19. Material: PBMCs or T cells enriched from blood (not recorded which). The CDR3 loop reads CASSLGPGTGHNEQFF. CDR3 sequence (DNA): TGTGCCAGCAGTTTAGGTCCCGGGACAGGGCACAATGAGCAGTTCTTC.